These 20 T cell receptor beta chains originate from one sample sequenced in a study of technical replicates of blood from several donors. The repertoire was sequenced with immunoSEQ multiplex PCR; TCRdb's copy has only in-frame clones and lacks some. This table has 82,000 or so clones, 96% appearing once. The sample taken for sequencing was T cells isolated from PBMCs. These receptors were taken from a human donor in good health.

The chain combines TRBV27 with TRBJ2-2, with 7 bases aligning to TRBD2. The ends lost 9 bases at V and 3 bases at J; junction bases unmatched: 13. Germline V lookup: CDR1 MNHEY, CDR2 SMNVEV (reference sequence). The CDR3 totals 16 residues. The CDR3 reads CASSGGRAQYTGELFF. The CDR3 DNA reads as TGTGCCAGTTCTGGAGGGAGGGCCCAATACACCGGGGAGCTGTTTTTT.

The chain carries TRBV7-2 and TRBJ2-7; the match to TRBD2 covers 7 bases. The CDR3 has 14 residues. Looked up from germline, CDR1 is SGHTA and CDR2 is FQGNSA. Trimming took 1 base from V and 4 from J; bases not matched to a gene: 4. The CDR3 nucleotides are TGTGCCAGCAGCTTAGTAGCTAGCGGATACGAGCAGTACTTC. The encoded protein is CASSLVASGYEQYF.

The chain uses TRBV18 and TRBJ2-1, with TRBD1 matching over 7 bases. The ends lost 4 bases at V and 5 bases at J; junction bases unmatched: 11. This CDR3 contains 16 residues. Per the germline V gene, CDR1 is KGHSH and CDR2 is LQKENI. CDR3 sequence (DNA): TGTGCCAGCTCACTTAGACAGGGTATGGTCAACAATGAGCAGTTCTTC. Translating gives CASSLRQGMVNNEQFF. The full variable domain, rest sourced from reference TRBV18 and TRBJ2-1, is NAGVMQNPRHLVRRRGQEARLRCSPMKGHSHVYWYRQLPEEGLKFMVYLQKENIIDESGMPKERFSAEFPKEGPSILRIQQVVRGDSAAYFCASSLRQGMVNNEQFFGPGTRLTVL.

The genes are TRBV25-1 and TRBJ2-1; 12 bases align to TRBD2. CDR3 size: 17 residues. CDR1 is MGHDK, CDR2 SYGVNS, per germline. The V gene end was trimmed by 6 bases and the J gene end by 4 bases; junction bases not matched to a gene: 10. The CDR3 nucleotides are TGTGCCAGCAGCCAGTATGCGACTAGCGGGGGATACAATGAGCAGTTCTTC. As protein: CASSQYATSGGYNEQFF.

The chain couples TRBV19 to TRBJ2-1, with D possibly TRBD1 on 5 matching bases. Trimming took off 4 bases at V and 4 bases at J, with 11 bases between the two ends. Germline values: CDR1 LNHDA, CDR2 SQIVND (reference sequence). This CDR3 has 14 residues. The CDR3 coding sequence is TGTGCCAGTAGTACCGACAGTCTTTACAATGAGCAGTTCTTC. Residues: CASSTDSLYNEQFF.

The V call is TRBV19, the J call TRBJ1-3; 7 bases line up with TRBD1. The J segment lost 2 bases and the V segment lost 6 bases, leaving 4 bases of the junction unmatched. The CDR3 totals 14 residues. Germline V CDR1 and CDR2: LNHDA, SQIVND (reference sequence). DNA for the CDR3: TGTGCCAGTAGAGAGGACAGGACTGGAAACACCATATATTTT. It specifies CASREDRTGNTIYF.

This clone showed up just once. This chain links TRBV30 with TRBJ2-1; 13 nucleotides align to TRBD2. The V gene end was trimmed by 8 bases and the J gene end by 8 bases; junction bases not matched to a gene: 12. Germline V lookup: CDR1 GTSNPN, CDR2 SVGIG (reference sequence). CDR3 length: 15 residues. The CDR3 sequence: CAADGGLAGFDEQFF. DNA of the CDR3: TGTGCCGCGGACGGGGGACTAGCGGGATTCGATGAGCAGTTCTTC.

V is TRBV5-1 and J is TRBJ2-5; 13 bases are shared with TRBD2. Germline V lookup: CDR1 SGHRS, CDR2 YFSETQ. J lost 5 bases, V lost 4 bases, and 8 bases had no gene match. The CDR3 is made up of 16 amino acids. DNA for the CDR3: TGCGCCAGCAGCCCACGACTAGCGGGAGGCCCTGAGACCCAGTACTTC. Its protein is CASSPRLAGGPETQYF.

The rearrangement joins TRBV7-2 to TRBJ2-7; D perhaps matches TRBD2 (6 bases). Germline CDR1 reads SGHTA; CDR2 reads FQGNSA. The V end lost 5 bases, the J end lost 3 bases, and 20 bases lay between the germline ends. This CDR3 spans 16 amino acids. As DNA, the CDR3 is TGTGCCAGCAGCCAAAATCTAGCGTCTCCTAACTACGAGCAGTACTTC. It is translated as CASSQNLASPNYEQYF.

This chain uses TRBV27 with TRBJ2-7; 11 bases are a match to TRBD2. V shed 10 bases, J shed 3 bases, and the junction held 5 bases outside the gene matches. Germline V gene data show CDR1 as MNHEY and CDR2 as SMNVEV (reference sequence). The CDR3 sequence is 13 residues long. The CDR3: CATALAGGYEQYF. The CDR3 nucleotides read TGTGCCACCGCGCTAGCGGGAGGCTACGAGCAGTACTTC.

The CDR3 sequence: CASSPNPGQGNTGELFF. In nucleotides, the CDR3 is TGTGCCAGCAGCCCAAATCCGGGACAGGGCAACACCGGGGAGCTGTTTTTT. The chain links TRBV14 to TRBJ2-2, with 9 bases lining up with TRBD1. The J segment lost 2 bases and the V segment lost 4 bases, leaving 8 bases of the junction unmatched. The length of the CDR3 is 17 residues. Germline loops: CDR1 SGHDN, CDR2 FVKESK.

The chain joins TRBV25-1 to TRBJ1-4; a weak D match, TRBD1 (5 bases). Between the trimmed V and J ends, which lost 5 bases and 4 bases, there was a span of 11 bases. In germline, CDR1 is MGHDK, CDR2 SYGVNS. This CDR3 contains 14 residues. The CDR3 sequence is CASSQTDNNEKLFF. The CDR3, as DNA: TGTGCCAGCAGTCAGACGGACAATAATGAAAAACTGTTTTTT.

This chain links TRBV10-1 with TRBJ2-7, with D tentatively TRBD2 (5 bases). Trimming shortened V by 0 bases and J by 5 bases, and 20 bases separated the two germline ends. Germline V gives CDR1 WNHNN, CDR2 SYGVQD (reference sequence). CDR3 length: 17 amino acids. The CDR3 bases are TGCGCCAGCAGTGAGTCGAGCTTTGGTTCAGGAGGAAACGAGCAGTACTTC. It specifies CASSESSFGSGGNEQYF.

V usage is TRBV6-5 and J usage is TRBJ2-7; possible D gene TRBD2, 5 bases. CDR1 is MNHEY, CDR2 SVGAGI, per germline. This CDR3 has 12 amino acids. Trimming cost V 10 bases and J 5 bases, with 15 bases left between them. CDR3 sequence: CATLGSFHEQYF. In DNA form, the CDR3 reads TGTGCCACCCTAGGGAGTTTCCACGAGCAGTACTTC.

The chain employs TRBV30 and TRBJ1-3; D is ambiguous. CDR1 GTSNPN and CDR2 SVGIG come from the germline V gene (reference sequence). This CDR3 is 13 amino acids long. V was clipped by 2 bases and J by 0 bases, with 5 bases between them. The CDR3 region is CAWSPSSGNTIYF. DNA for the CDR3: TGTGCCTGGAGTCCTTCCTCTGGAAACACCATATATTTT.

This clone was found once. The J gene is TRBJ2-2, the V gene TRBV4-3, with D possibly TRBD2 on 5 matching bases. Germline CDR1 LGHNA, CDR2 YSLEER. Trimming stripped 0 bases from V and 5 bases from J, with 10 bases between. The CDR3 is 15 amino acids. The CDR3 spells CASSQESRVTGELFF. Here the CDR3 DNA reads TGCGCCAGCAGCCAAGAGTCGCGGGTAACCGGGGAGCTGTTTTTT.

The chain uses TRBV10-1 and TRBJ2-1; D uncertain. Between the trimmed V and J ends, which lost 0 bases and 9 bases, there was a span of 9 bases. CDR1 is WNHNN, CDR2 SYGVQD, per germline (reference sequence). This CDR3 has 13 residues. The DNA of the CDR3 is TGCGCCAGCAGTGAGTCCGCGTATTCTGAGCAGTTCTTC. Translating it yields CASSESAYSEQFF.

The genes are TRBV2 and TRBJ1-2; a possible D gene is TRBD1 (5 bases). The CDR3 runs to 14 residues. The ends were cut back, 10 bases at V and 4 bases at J, with 19 bases in the middle. The V gene's germline CDR1 is SNHLY and CDR2 FYNNEI. CDR3 region: CAILDVDSGYGYTF. The CDR3 DNA sequence: TGTGCCATCCTGGACGTAGACAGTGGCTATGGCTACACCTTC.

The J gene is TRBJ2-7, the V gene TRBV11-2; D gene ambiguous. In germline, CDR1 is SGHAT, CDR2 FQNNGV. Trimming pared 1 base from V and 3 bases from J, leaving 7 bases between. The CDR3 spans 13 residues. The CDR3 sequence is CASSLGNSYEQYF. In DNA form, the CDR3 reads TGTGCCAGCAGCTTAGGTAACAGCTACGAGCAGTACTTC.

The gene calls are TRBV28 and TRBJ2-1, with TRBD2 matching 10 bases. Germline assignment: CDR1 MDHEN and CDR2 SYDVKM. There are 15 residues in the CDR3. Germline trimming cut 5 bases from V and 3 bases from J; bases unmatched to any gene: 4. The CDR3 nucleotides are TGTGCCAGCAGTACCCCTAGCGGGAGCTACAATGAGCAGTTCTTC. It codes for CASSTPSGSYNEQFF.